These T cell receptor beta chains were read from a single sample in a study of cytomegalovirus exposure and HLA in healthy donors. Profiled with immunoSEQ multiplex PCR; TCRdb holds only in-frame clones, not every one. The sample has tens of thousands of clones; around four fifths are singletons. Sample: PBMCs. The source is a woman aged 40 to 49 in good health and CMV-seropositive. Each CDR3 is given with its conserved first and last residue. Fields, in order: J gene, V gene, D gene, clone size, CDR3 protein, CDR3 DNA. The D gene is left open where the match is weak. Only some rows state a clone size, as once, few, many or a class for expanded clones.

J: TRBJ1-5
V: TRBV7-9
D: .
size: few
CDR3: CASSFAGGNQPQHF
DNA: TGTGCCAGCAGCTTTGCAGGGGGCAATCAGCCCCAGCATTTT

J: TRBJ2-5
V: TRBV10-3
D: .
size: .
CDR3: CAISEEAIQETQYF
DNA: TGTGCCATCAGTGAGGAGGCTATACAAGAGACCCAGTACTTC

J: TRBJ2-5
V: TRBV30
D: TRBD1
size: .
CDR3: CASGQGAQETQYF
DNA: TGTGCCAGCGGACAGGGGGCCCAAGAGACCCAGTACTTC

J: TRBJ1-5
V: TRBV7-8
D: TRBD1
size: .
CDR3: CASSSTGGKNQPQHF
DNA: TGTGCCAGCAGCTCTACAGGGGGCAAGAATCAGCCCCAGCATTTT

J: TRBJ2-7
V: TRBV5-4
D: TRBD2
size: .
CDR3: CASSPGTGGPYEQYF
DNA: TGTGCCAGCAGCCCAGGAACGGGGGGGCCCTACGAGCAGTACTTC

J: TRBJ2-1
V: TRBV5-5
D: TRBD1
size: .
CDR3: CASSSGTGTYNEQFF
DNA: TGTGCCAGCAGCTCCGGGACAGGAACTTACAATGAGCAGTTCTTC

J: TRBJ1-1
V: TRBV28
D: .
size: .
CDR3: CASREEVTEAFF
DNA: TGTGCCAGCAGGGAGGAGGTCACTGAAGCTTTCTTT

J: TRBJ1-5
V: TRBV29-1
D: TRBD1
size: .
CDR3: CSVETGGDQPQHF
DNA: TGCAGCGTTGAAACAGGGGGCGATCAGCCCCAGCATTTT

J: TRBJ2-3
V: TRBV7-7
D: .
size: .
CDR3: CASSLAREADTQYF
DNA: TGTGCCAGCAGCTTAGCTAGAGAGGCAGATACGCAGTATTTT

J: TRBJ1-1
V: TRBV27
D: TRBD1
size: .
CDR3: CASSLYRGGTEAFF
DNA: TGTGCCAGCAGTTTATACAGGGGGGGAACTGAAGCTTTCTTT

J: TRBJ2-2
V: TRBV7-9
D: .
size: .
CDR3: CASRRGPGELFF
DNA: TGTGCCAGCCGACGGGGTCCCGGGGAGCTGTTTTTT

J: TRBJ1-5
V: TRBV27
D: TRBD1
size: .
CDR3: CASSSRGPRQPQHF
DNA: TGTGCCAGCAGCTCCAGGGGGCCTAGACAGCCCCAGCATTTT

J: TRBJ2-5
V: TRBV5-1
D: TRBD2
size: .
CDR3: CASSRGGQETQYF
DNA: TGCGCCAGCAGTCGGGGGGGTCAAGAGACCCAGTACTTC

J: TRBJ1-1
V: TRBV18
D: .
size: .
CDR3: CASSTTGTPNTEAFF
DNA: TGTGCCAGCTCAACAACCGGGACACCGAACACTGAAGCTTTCTTT

J: TRBJ1-5
V: TRBV6-1
D: .
size: few
CDR3: CASSPVDSDNQPQHF
DNA: TGTGCCAGCAGTCCCGTGGACAGTGACAATCAGCCCCAGCATTTT

J: TRBJ2-1
V: TRBV6-1
D: .
size: once
CDR3: CASSERVDEQFF
DNA: TGTGCCAGCAGTGAAAGAGTGGATGAGCAGTTCTTC

J: TRBJ2-7
V: TRBV5-1
D: .
size: .
CDR3: CASSLGQVYEQYF
DNA: TGCGCCAGCAGCTTGGGACAGGTCTACGAGCAGTACTTC

J: TRBJ1-4
V: TRBV30
D: .
size: .
CDR3: CAWSVRYNEKLFF
DNA: TGTGCCTGGAGTGTACGGTATAATGAAAAACTGTTTTTT

J: TRBJ2-7
V: TRBV6-1
D: .
size: .
CDR3: CASSEAYGTFSYEQYF
DNA: TGTGCCAGCAGTGAAGCATACGGGACATTCTCCTACGAGCAGTACTTC

J: TRBJ2-7
V: TRBV27
D: .
size: .
CDR3: CASGRERYEQYF
DNA: TGTGCCAGCGGACGGGAAAGATACGAGCAGTACTTC

J: TRBJ2-3
V: TRBV28
D: .
size: few
CDR3: CASSLEAGAFSDTQYF
DNA: TGTGCCAGCAGTTTAGAGGCGGGGGCGTTTTCAGATACGCAGTATTTT